The T cell receptor (beta chain) under discussion was sequenced for a study of OX40 agonist ivuxolimab in advanced cancers. For the study at large: Patients were approximately 80% male with ages roughly 20 to 85, mean roughly 64.

Using immunoSEQ multiplex PCR, the repertoire was profiled, and TCRdb retains in-frame clones only, with some absent. Found here are more than 50,000 clones, 86% of them singletons; the top ten hold 9.5% to 15%. This clone is labeled as large. CDR1 MRHNA and CDR2 SNTAGT come from the germline V gene. The CDR3 extends over 15 amino acids. V was pared by 3 bases and J by 2 bases, with 5 bases of the junction left unmatched. Sample: CD4+ or CD8+ T cells sorted from blood, taken in a trial of the OX40 agonist ivuxolimab. The receptor's source is an adult with an advanced solid tumor such as melanoma, head and neck, liver or kidney cancer. The chain combines TRBV6-4 with TRBJ2-3, with 7 nucleotides matching TRBD2. This chain's CDR3 is CASSDRRGDTDTQYF. The CDR3 nucleotides read TGTGCCAGCAGTGATCGACGGGGGGACACAGATACGCAGTATTTT.